Sequencing of this TCR beta chain was carried out in a study of shared clonotypes between healthy human individuals. Study-wide points: Among the subsets, naive ones generally showed larger estimated richness than memory ones. Donor clonotype sharing was expected to depend on sequencing depth. The small donor group covered limited genetic and exposure diversity.

Concerning this clone itself: Its antigen is unknown.

Terminally differentiated effector memory CD45RA+ cells were left out of the naive CD8 fraction, which was CD45RO-negative and positively selected for CCR7. Sequenced by immunoSEQ multiplex PCR; TCRdb stores in-frame clones only, minus some. The sample yields about 600,000 clones, around 95% seen once. J gave up 7 bases and V 0 bases, and 14 bases lay outside the gene matches. The CDR3 totals 17 residues. In germline, CDR1 is MGHRA, CDR2 YSYEKL. The receptor comes from a woman younger than 45 in good health. Sequencing was done on a sample of naive CD8+ T cells sorted from blood. This chain joins TRBV4-1 and TRBJ2-5; TRBD1 matches at 7 bases. As DNA, the CDR3 is TGCGCCAGCAGCCAAGAACCCTCGACAGGGCTTTTCGTGACCCAGTACTTC. It translates to CASSQEPSTGLFVTQYF.